Reported below is one T cell receptor beta chain. Its antigen is still unknown. These data originate in a study of cytomegalovirus exposure and HLA in healthy donors. Findings and caveats of the study: There were about 160 TCR beta chains listed as cytomegalovirus-associated. Later analysis showed most CMV-associated TCR beta chains appearing HLA-restricted.

The PCR contained 60 Vbeta and 13 Jbeta primers. Only in-frame clones appear in the TCRdb table, and some are missing; sequencing was by immunoSEQ multiplex PCR. The data hold about 62,000 clones, with just under 80% observed a single time. Trimming removed 1 base from V and 8 bases from J; junction bases left unmatched: 5. In germline, CDR1 is SGHNT, CDR2 YENEEA. This CDR3 has 14 amino acids. The rearrangement uses TRBV11-3 and TRBJ2-4, with 7 bases lining up with TRBD2. This receptor was taken from a man in his forties or fifties in good health and CMV-seronegative. The specimen sequenced was PBMCs. CDR3 coding DNA: TGTGCCAGCAGCTTAGGGGGGGGGTGGGACATTCAGTACTTC. Its protein is CASSLGGGWDIQYF.